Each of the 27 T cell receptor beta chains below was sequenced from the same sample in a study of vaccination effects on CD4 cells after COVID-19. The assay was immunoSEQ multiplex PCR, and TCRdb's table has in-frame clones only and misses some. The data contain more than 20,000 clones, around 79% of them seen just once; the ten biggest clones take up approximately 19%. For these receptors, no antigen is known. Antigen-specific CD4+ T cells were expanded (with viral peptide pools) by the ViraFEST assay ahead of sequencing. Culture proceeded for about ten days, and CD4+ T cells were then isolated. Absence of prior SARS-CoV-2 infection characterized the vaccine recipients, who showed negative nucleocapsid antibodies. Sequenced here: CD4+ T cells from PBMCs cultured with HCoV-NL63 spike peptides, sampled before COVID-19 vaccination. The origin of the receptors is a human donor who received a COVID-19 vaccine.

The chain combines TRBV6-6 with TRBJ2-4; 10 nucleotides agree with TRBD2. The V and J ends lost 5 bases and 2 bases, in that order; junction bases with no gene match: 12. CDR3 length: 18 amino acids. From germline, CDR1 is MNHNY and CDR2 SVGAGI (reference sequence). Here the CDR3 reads CASSPLGIAGGTKNIQYF. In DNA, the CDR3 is TGTGCCAGCAGTCCACTCGGGATAGCGGGAGGAACCAAAAACATTCAGTACTTC.

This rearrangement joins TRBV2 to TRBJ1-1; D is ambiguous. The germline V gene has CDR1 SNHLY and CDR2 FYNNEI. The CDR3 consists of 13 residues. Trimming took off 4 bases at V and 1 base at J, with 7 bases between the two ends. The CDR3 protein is CASSVGENTEAFF. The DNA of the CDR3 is TGTGCCAGCAGTGTTGGGGAGAACACTGAAGCTTTCTTT.

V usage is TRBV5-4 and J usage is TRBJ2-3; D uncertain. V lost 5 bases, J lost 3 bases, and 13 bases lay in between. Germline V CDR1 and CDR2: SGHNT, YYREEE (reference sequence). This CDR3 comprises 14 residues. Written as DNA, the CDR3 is TGTGCCAGCAGATCGGAAGCTGGTACAGATACGCAGTATTTT. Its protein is CASRSEAGTDTQYF.

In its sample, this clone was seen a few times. This chain's CDR3 is CASSQYQGTNYGYTF. CDR3 nucleotide sequence: TGCGCCAGCAGCCAATATCAGGGTACTAACTATGGCTACACCTTC. The genes are TRBV4-3 and TRBJ1-2, with D possibly being TRBD1 (5 bases). This CDR3 has 15 residues. The germline V and J ends were trimmed by 2 bases and 0 bases, with 10 bases remaining between them. Per the germline V gene, CDR1 is LGHNA and CDR2 is YSLEER.

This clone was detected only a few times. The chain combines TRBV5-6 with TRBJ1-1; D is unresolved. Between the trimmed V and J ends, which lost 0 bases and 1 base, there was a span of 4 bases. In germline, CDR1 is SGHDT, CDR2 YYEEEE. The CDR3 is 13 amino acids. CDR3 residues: CASSLGGNTEAFF. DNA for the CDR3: TGTGCCAGCAGCTTGGGGGGGAACACTGAAGCTTTCTTT.

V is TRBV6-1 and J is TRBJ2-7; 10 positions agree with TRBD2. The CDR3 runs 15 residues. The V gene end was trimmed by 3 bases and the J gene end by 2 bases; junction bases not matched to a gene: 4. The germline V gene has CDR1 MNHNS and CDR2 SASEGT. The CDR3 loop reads CASSEWTSGTYEQYF. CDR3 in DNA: TGTGCCAGCAGTGAGTGGACTAGCGGCACCTACGAGCAGTACTTC.

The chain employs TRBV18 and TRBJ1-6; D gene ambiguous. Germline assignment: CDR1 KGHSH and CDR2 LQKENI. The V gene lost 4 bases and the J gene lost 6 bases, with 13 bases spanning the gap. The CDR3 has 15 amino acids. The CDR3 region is CASSLPGGSNSPLHF. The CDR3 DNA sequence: TGTGCCAGCTCACTACCCGGAGGAAGTAATTCACCCCTCCACTTT.

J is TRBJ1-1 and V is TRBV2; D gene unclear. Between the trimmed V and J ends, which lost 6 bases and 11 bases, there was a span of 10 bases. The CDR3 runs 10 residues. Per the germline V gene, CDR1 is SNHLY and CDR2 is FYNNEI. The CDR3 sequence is CASRAVEAFF. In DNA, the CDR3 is TGTGCCAGCAGGGCAGTGGAGGCTTTCTTT.

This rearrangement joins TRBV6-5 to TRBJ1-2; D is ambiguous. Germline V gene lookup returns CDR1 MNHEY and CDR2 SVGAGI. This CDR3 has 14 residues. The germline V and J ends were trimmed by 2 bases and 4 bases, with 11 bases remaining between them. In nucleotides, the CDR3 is TGTGCCAGCAGTTACCTGTCGGCAGGCTATGGCTACACCTTC. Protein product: CASSYLSAGYGYTF.

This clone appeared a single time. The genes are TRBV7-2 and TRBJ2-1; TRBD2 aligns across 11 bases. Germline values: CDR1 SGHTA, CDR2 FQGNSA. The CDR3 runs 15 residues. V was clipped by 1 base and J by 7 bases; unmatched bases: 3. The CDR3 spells CASSLVAGGGNEQFF. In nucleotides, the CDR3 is TGTGCCAGCAGCTTAGTAGCGGGGGGGGGAAATGAGCAGTTCTTC.

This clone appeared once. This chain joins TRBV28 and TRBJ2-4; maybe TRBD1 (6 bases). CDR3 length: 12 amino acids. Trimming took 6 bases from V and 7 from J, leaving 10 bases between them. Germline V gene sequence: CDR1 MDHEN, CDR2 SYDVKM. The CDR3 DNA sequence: TGTGCCAGCAGCCGGGACACGAACATTCAGTACTTC. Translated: CASSRDTNIQYF.

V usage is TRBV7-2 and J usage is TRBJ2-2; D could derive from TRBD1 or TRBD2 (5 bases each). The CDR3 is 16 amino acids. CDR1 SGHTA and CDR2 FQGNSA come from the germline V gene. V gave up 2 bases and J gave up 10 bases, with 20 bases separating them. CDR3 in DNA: TGTGCCAGCAGCTTAAGGGTTCTCGGGGAACAGGTGGAGCTGTTTTTT. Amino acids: CASSLRVLGEQVELFF.

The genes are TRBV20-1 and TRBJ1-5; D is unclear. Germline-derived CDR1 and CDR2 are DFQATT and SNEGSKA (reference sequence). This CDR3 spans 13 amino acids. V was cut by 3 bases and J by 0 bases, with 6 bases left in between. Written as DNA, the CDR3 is TGCAGTGCTAGTGGGCATAGCAATCAGCCCCAGCATTTT. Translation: CSASGHSNQPQHF.

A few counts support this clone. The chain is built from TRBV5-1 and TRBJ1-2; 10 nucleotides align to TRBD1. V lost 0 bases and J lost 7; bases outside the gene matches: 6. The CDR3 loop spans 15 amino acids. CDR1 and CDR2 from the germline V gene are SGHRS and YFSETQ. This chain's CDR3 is CASSLARQGAGGYTF. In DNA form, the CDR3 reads TGCGCCAGCAGCTTGGCCAGACAGGGGGCAGGTGGCTACACCTTC.

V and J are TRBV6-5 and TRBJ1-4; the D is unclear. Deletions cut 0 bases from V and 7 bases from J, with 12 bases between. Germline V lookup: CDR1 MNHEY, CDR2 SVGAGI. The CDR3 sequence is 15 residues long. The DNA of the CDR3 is TGTGCCAGCAGTTACTCGGCGCCCGGCGGTGAAAAACTGTTTTTT. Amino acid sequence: CASSYSAPGGEKLFF.

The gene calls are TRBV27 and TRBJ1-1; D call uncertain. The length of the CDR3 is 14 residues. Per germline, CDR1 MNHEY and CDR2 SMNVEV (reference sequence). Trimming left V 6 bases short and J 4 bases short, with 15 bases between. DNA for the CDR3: TGTGCCAGCAGCCTATCACCGGGGAGCACTGAAGCTTTCTTT. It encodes CASSLSPGSTEAFF.

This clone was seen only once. CDR3 nucleotide sequence: TGTGCCAGCAGCTTAGTAGGTTACACTGGGGCCAACGTCCTGACTTTC. It specifies CASSLVGYTGANVLTF. The V call is TRBV7-9, the J call TRBJ2-6; D gene uncertain. This CDR3 is 16 amino acids long. Trimming removed 1 base at V and 2 bases at J, with 9 bases between. CDR1 and CDR2 (germline): SEHNR, FQNEAQ (reference sequence).

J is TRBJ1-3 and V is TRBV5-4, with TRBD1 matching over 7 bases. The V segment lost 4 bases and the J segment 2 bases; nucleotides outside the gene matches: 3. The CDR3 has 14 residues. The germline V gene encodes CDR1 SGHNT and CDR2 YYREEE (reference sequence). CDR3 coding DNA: TGTGCCAGCAGCCCAAGGGGGCCTGGAAACACCATATATTTT. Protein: CASSPRGPGNTIYF.

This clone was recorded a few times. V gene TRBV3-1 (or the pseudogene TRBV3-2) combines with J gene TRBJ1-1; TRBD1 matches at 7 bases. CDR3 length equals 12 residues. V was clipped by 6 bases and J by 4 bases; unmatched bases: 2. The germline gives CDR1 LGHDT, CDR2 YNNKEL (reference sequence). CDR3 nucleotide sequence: TGTGCCAGCAGAAAGGGGGCCACTGAAGCTTTCTTT. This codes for CASRKGATEAFF.

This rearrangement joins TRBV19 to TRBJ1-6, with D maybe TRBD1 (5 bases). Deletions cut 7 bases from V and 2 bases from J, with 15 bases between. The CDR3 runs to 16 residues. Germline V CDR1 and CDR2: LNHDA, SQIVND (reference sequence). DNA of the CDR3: TGTGCCAGTACCCCGACAGCATACGCCTATAATTCACCCCTCCACTTT. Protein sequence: CASTPTAYAYNSPLHF.

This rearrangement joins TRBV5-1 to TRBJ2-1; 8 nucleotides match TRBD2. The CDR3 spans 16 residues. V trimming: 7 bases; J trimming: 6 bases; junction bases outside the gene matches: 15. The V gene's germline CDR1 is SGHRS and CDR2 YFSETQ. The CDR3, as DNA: TGCGCCAGCCAAGGACTAGCTGTCAATGAGGGCAATGAGCAGTTCTTC. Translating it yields CASQGLAVNEGNEQFF. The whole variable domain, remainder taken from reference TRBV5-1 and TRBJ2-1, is KAGVTQTPRYLIKTRGQQVTLSCSPISGHRSVSWYQQTPGQGLQFLFEYFSETQRNKGNFPGRFSGRQFSNSRSEMNVSTLELGDSALYLCASQGLAVNEGNEQFFGPGTRLTVL.

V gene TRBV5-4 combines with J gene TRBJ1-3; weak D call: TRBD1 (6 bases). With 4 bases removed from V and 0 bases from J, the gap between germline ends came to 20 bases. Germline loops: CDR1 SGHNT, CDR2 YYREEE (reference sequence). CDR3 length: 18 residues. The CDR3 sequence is CASSRPGRGPNSGNTIYF. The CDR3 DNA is TGTGCCAGCAGCCGCCCGGGCAGGGGCCCAAACTCTGGAAACACCATATATTTT.

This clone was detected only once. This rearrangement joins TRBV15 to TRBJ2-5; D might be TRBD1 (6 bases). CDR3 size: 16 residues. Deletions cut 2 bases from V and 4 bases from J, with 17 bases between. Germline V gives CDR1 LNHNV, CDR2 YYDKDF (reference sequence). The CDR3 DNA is TGTGCCACCAGCAGACTTACAGGGATAGGGGGAGAGACCCAGTACTTC. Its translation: CATSRLTGIGGETQYF.

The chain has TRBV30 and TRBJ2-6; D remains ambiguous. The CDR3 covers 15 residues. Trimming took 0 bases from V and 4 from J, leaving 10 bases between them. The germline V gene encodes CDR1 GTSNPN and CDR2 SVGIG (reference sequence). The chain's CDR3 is CAWSVLGLGANVLTF. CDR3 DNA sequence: TGTGCCTGGAGTGTACTGGGTCTCGGGGCCAACGTCCTGACTTTC.

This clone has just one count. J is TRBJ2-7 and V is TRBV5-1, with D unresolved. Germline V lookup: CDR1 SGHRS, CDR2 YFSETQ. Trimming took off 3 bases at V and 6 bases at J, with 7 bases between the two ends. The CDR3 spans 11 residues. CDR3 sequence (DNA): TGCGCCAGCAGCTCCGGACGCGAGCAGTACTTC. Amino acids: CASSSGREQYF. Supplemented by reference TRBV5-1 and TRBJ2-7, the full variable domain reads KAGVTQTPRYLIKTRGQQVTLSCSPISGHRSVSWYQQTPGQGLQFLFEYFSETQRNKGNFPGRFSGRQFSNSRSEMNVSTLELGDSALYLCASSSGREQYFGPGTRLTVT.

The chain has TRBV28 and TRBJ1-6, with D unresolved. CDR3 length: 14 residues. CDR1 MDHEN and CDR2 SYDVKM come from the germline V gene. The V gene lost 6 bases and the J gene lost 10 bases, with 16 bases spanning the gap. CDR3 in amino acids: CASRDGFGRSPLHF. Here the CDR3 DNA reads TGTGCCAGCAGAGACGGCTTCGGTCGGTCACCCCTCCACTTT.

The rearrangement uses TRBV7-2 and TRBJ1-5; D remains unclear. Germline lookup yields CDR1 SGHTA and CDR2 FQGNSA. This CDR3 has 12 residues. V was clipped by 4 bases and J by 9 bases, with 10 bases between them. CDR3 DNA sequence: TGTGCCAGCAGCTCCCATGTCCCGCCCCAGCATTTT. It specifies CASSSHVPPQHF.